This is a list of T cell receptor beta chains from one sample in a study of T cell clones after liver transplantation. Method: immunoSEQ multiplex PCR; TCRdb's copy keeps in-frame clones and lacks some. The sample includes some 33,000 clones, about 93% seen only once; the top ten take 25% to 30%. Sequenced here: CD8+ T cells from blood, sampled 12 months after liver transplant. These receptors originate from a human patient who received a liver transplant. Some T cells may have come from the graft donor. CDR3s include the opening cysteine and the closing phenylalanine or tryptophan. The D gene is left open where the match is weak. Clone size is shown for a subset of rows, as once, few, many or a class of expanded clone.

J | V | D | size | DNA | CDR3
TRBJ1-1 | TRBV4-1 | . | . | TGCGCCAGCAGCCAAGCTAGAGTTAACACTGAAGCTTTCTTT | CASSQARVNTEAFF
TRBJ2-1 | TRBV28 | . | . | TGTGCCAGCACTCAAAGGTCGCCGGCGGGAAGACCACAACAGCAGTTCTTC | CASTQRSPAGRPQQQFF
TRBJ2-3 | TRBV2 | . | . | TGTGCCACCGTGCGAGGGAATGCGCAGTATTTT | CATVRGNAQYF
TRBJ1-1 | TRBV13 | . | . | TGTGCCAGCAGCTTAGGAGACACTGAAGCTTTCTTT | CASSLGDTEAFF
TRBJ2-7 | TRBV2 | . | . | TGTGCCAGCAGAGCTTCGGGGCAATACTACGAGCAGTACTTC | CASRASGQYYEQYF
TRBJ2-2 | TRBV28 | . | . | TGTGCCAGCACCTACCATCCTCGCAGGGGCATCGGGGAGCTGTTTTTT | CASTYHPRRGIGELFF
TRBJ1-2 | TRBV4-1 | . | . | TGCGCCAGCAGCCAAGTTGGACTGTTCGGCTACACCTTC | CASSQVGLFGYTF
TRBJ1-3 | TRBV9 | . | . | TGTGCCAGCAGCGGGGGTTCTGGAAACACCATATATTTT | CASSGGSGNTIYF
TRBJ2-3 | TRBV2 | TRBD2 | . | TGTGCCAGCAGTGAACTGGCTAGCGGGAGGGCCTTTCATACGCAGTATTTT | CASSELASGRAFHTQYF
TRBJ1-5 | TRBV4-1 | . | . | TGCGCCAGCAGCCAAGAGGGTGCGGATCAGCCCCAGCATTTT | CASSQEGADQPQHF
TRBJ2-7 | TRBV13 | TRBD1 | . | TGTGCCAGCAGCCCCCGGGGACAGGGGAGCTACGAGCAGTACTTC | CASSPRGQGSYEQYF
TRBJ1-5 | TRBV27 | TRBD1 | . | TGTGCCAGCAGTTTAGCAGGGGGCCAGCCCCAGCATTTT | CASSLAGGQPQHF
TRBJ2-1 | TRBV6-1 | . | . | TGTGCCAGCAGCTACAGGTCCTACAATGAGCAGTTCTTC | CASSYRSYNEQFF
TRBJ1-1 | TRBV25-1 | . | once | TGTGCCAGCAGTGCTGGGGGGACAGAAGCTTTCTTT | CASSAGGTEAFF
TRBJ2-1 | TRBV19 | . | . | TGTGCCAGTAGTTTAGGACAGCCCAATGAGCAGTTCTTC | CASSLGQPNEQFF